This paragraph reports one T cell receptor (beta chain). CDR1 is ENHRY and CDR2 is SYGVKD in the germline V gene. The V end lost 2 bases, the J end lost 0 bases, and 8 bases lay between the germline ends. CDR3 length equals 15 residues. The data derive from a study of OX40 agonist ivuxolimab in advanced cancers. Study information: At 0.01 to 10 mg/kg, ivuxolimab was administered intravenously to patients every 2 weeks.

Repertoires were generated with immunoSEQ multiplex PCR, while TCRdb's copy carries only in-frame clones and drops some. Of about 55,000 clones in the sample, 88% were seen once. The V gene is TRBV10-3, the J gene TRBJ2-1, with D unresolved. The TCR comes from an adult with an advanced solid tumor such as melanoma, head and neck, liver or kidney cancer. The sequencing here drew on CD4+ or CD8+ T cells sorted from blood, taken in a trial of the OX40 agonist ivuxolimab. CDR3 bases: TGTGCCATCAGTGAGATATCGGCCTCCTACAATGAGCAGTTCTTC. Translating gives CAISEISASYNEQFF.